Below are 14 T cell receptor beta chains sequenced from a single sample in a study of blood T cell repertoires in COVID-19 (dated by TCRdb to the early 2020s). Library creation used the immunoSEQ multiplex PCR assay. TCRdb stores this immuneACCESS table with in-frame sequences only. Part of the clones is absent; in the studies checked, under half of the shortfall reflects unresolved V genes, and no reason is known for the rest. The sample table holds 150,000 to 200,000 clones, of which 65% to 85% were seen once. The ten biggest clones cover roughly 6.9% of the sample. Input material: PBMCs or T cells enriched from blood (not recorded which). These receptors were taken from a man aged 35 to 55 who had recovered from COVID-19.

The V call is TRBV3-1 (or the pseudogene TRBV3-2), the J call TRBJ1-1, with a possible D match to TRBD1 (5 bases). The V gene's germline CDR1 is LGHDT and CDR2 YNNKEL (reference sequence). The V and J ends lost 4 bases and 1 base respectively, with 10 bases between them. The CDR3 has 14 residues. The CDR3 DNA reads TGTGCCAGCAGCCCTACTACAGGGAACACTGAAGCTTTCTTT. Translated, it gives CASSPTTGNTEAFF.

The chain is built from TRBV5-6 and TRBJ2-7, with a tentative D call TRBD2 (5 bases). The V end lost 2 bases, the J end lost 5 bases, and 11 bases lay between the germline ends. This CDR3 is 13 amino acids long. Germline values: CDR1 SGHDT, CDR2 YYEEEE. DNA for the CDR3: TGTGCCAGCAGCTTTGGAGGAACAGACGAGCAGTACTTC. Translating it yields CASSFGGTDEQYF.

The sample holds a few counts of this clone. The chain links TRBV15 to TRBJ2-7; 10 nucleotides align to TRBD1. Germline CDR1 reads LNHNV; CDR2 reads YYDKDF (reference sequence). V was pared by 1 base and J by 1 base, with 10 bases of the junction left unmatched. This CDR3 region has 18 residues. The CDR3 coding sequence is TGTGCCACCAGCAGAGTGAGGTGGGGGACAGGGGCTTCCTACGAGCAGTACTTC. As protein: CATSRVRWGTGASYEQYF.

This chain connects TRBV27 to TRBJ2-7, with TRBD1 identical over 10 bases. Germline loops: CDR1 MNHEY, CDR2 SMNVEV (reference sequence). The V and J ends lost 6 bases and 5 bases, in that order; junction bases with no gene match: 13. CDR3 length: 16 residues. The CDR3 nucleotides are TGTGCCAGCAGGCCGACAGGGGGCTATACCCTCCACGAGCAGTACTTC. Residues: CASRPTGGYTLHEQYF.

The chain uses TRBV28 and TRBJ1-2, with D uncertain. Germline-derived CDR1 and CDR2 are MDHEN and SYDVKM. V was trimmed by 5 bases and J by 4 bases, leaving 14 bases between them. There are 14 residues in the CDR3. The chain's CDR3 is CASSAGPAGYGYTF. DNA for the CDR3: TGTGCCAGCAGTGCCGGCCCAGCGGGCTATGGCTACACCTTC.

J is TRBJ2-1 and V is TRBV10-3; TRBD2 agrees at 10 bases. The CDR3 contains 16 residues. Germline CDR1 ENHRY, CDR2 SYGVKD. The V gene end was trimmed by 6 bases and the J gene end by 0 bases; junction bases not matched to a gene: 5. CDR3 sequence: CAIRGGLADSYNEQFF. As DNA, the CDR3 is TGTGCCATCAGAGGAGGACTAGCGGACTCCTACAATGAGCAGTTCTTC.

The chain joins TRBV9 to TRBJ2-2, with 8 bases aligning to TRBD1. V dropped 1 base and J dropped 2; count of bases not matched to a gene: 4. The CDR3 sequence is 16 residues long. Germline V CDR1 and CDR2: SGDLS, YYNGEE. In DNA form, the CDR3 reads TGTGCCAGCAGCGTACTGGGGACAGGAAACACCGGGGAGCTGTTTTTT. Its protein is CASSVLGTGNTGELFF.

This chain uses TRBV28 with TRBJ2-7; weak D call: TRBD2 (6 bases). In germline, CDR1 is MDHEN, CDR2 SYDVKM. CDR3 length: 16 amino acids. V gave up 2 bases and J gave up 3 bases, with 17 bases separating them. The CDR3 region is CASSLPAGTLVYEQYF. Here the CDR3 DNA reads TGTGCCAGCAGTTTACCCGCCGGGACTTTGGTCTACGAGCAGTACTTC.

The chain carries TRBV3-1 (or the pseudogene TRBV3-2) and TRBJ2-1; D is perhaps TRBD1 (5 bases). Trimming shortened V by 0 bases and J by 4 bases, and 13 bases separated the two germline ends. This CDR3 region has 16 residues. Germline-derived CDR1 and CDR2 are LGHDT and YNNKEL (reference sequence). The CDR3 loop is CASSQDSTGPYNEQFF. CDR3 DNA sequence: TGTGCCAGCAGCCAAGATAGTACAGGACCGTACAATGAGCAGTTCTTC.

The rearrangement uses TRBV27 and TRBJ1-2; 8 bases map to TRBD1. The V gene's germline CDR1 is MNHEY and CDR2 SMNVEV (reference sequence). J lost 0 bases, V lost 2 bases, and 11 bases had no gene match. This CDR3 spans 18 amino acids. The CDR3 DNA reads TGTGCCAGCAGTTTAATCCCGGGACAGGAATATACTAACTATGGCTACACCTTC. Translated: CASSLIPGQEYTNYGYTF.

This rearrangement joins TRBV7-2 to TRBJ2-5; D possibly corresponds to TRBD2 (6 bases). The length of the CDR3 is 16 residues. The V end was cut by 1 base, the J end by 1 base, with 13 bases between. Germline V lookup: CDR1 SGHTA, CDR2 FQGNSA. CDR3 residues: CASSLDGGEGQETQYF. CDR3 DNA sequence: TGTGCCAGCAGCTTAGACGGCGGGGAAGGCCAAGAGACCCAGTACTTC.

This sequence joins TRBV7-6 and TRBJ1-6; D is unclear. The CDR3 is made up of 15 amino acids. Trimming pared 3 bases from V and 7 bases from J, leaving 13 bases between. Germline V CDR1 and CDR2: SGHVS, FNYEAQ. CDR3 sequence (DNA): TGTGCCAGCAGCTTTACGGCGGGTGGGAATTCACCCCTCCACTTT. Translated: CASSFTAGGNSPLHF. The variable domain in full, completed from reference TRBV7-6 and TRBJ1-6, reads GAGVSQSPRYKVTKRGQDVALRCDPISGHVSLYWYRQALGQGPEFLTYFNYEAQQDKSGLPNDRFSAERPEGSISTLTIQRTEQRDSAMYRCASSFTAGGNSPLHFGNGTRLTVT.

The chain couples TRBV18 to TRBJ2-1; TRBD2 matches at 8 bases. In germline, CDR1 is KGHSH, CDR2 LQKENI. Unmatched junction bases numbered 3, after V lost 6 bases and J lost 2 bases. This CDR3 is 14 amino acids long. The CDR3 nucleotides are TGTGCCAGCTCCTTGCGGGAGGCCTACAATGAGCAGTTCTTC. The encoded protein is CASSLREAYNEQFF.

The chain is built from TRBV4-2 and TRBJ1-5; no clear D gene. The CDR3 is 18 residues long. V was clipped by 2 bases and J by 1 base, with 18 bases between them. Germline assignment: CDR1 LGHNA and CDR2 YNFKEQ. This chain's CDR3 is CASSQSGSPKGSNQPQHF. In DNA form, the CDR3 reads TGTGCCAGCAGCCAAAGCGGGTCACCAAAAGGGAGCAATCAGCCCCAGCATTTT.